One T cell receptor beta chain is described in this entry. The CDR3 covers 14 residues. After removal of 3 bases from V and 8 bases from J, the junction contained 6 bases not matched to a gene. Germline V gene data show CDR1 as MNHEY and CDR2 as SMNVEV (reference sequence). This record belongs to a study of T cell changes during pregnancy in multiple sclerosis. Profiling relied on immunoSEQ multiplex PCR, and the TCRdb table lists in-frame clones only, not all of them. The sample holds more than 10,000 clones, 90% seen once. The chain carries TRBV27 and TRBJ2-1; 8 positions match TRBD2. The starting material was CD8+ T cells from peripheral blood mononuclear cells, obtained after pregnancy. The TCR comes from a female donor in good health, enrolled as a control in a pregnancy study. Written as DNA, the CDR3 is TGTGCCAGCAGTTTGAGCGGGGGCCCGGATGAGCAGTTCTTC. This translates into CASSLSGGPDEQFF.